A single sample is the source of the 8 T cell receptor beta chains below, sequenced in a study of OX40 agonist ivuxolimab in advanced cancers. Measured with immunoSEQ multiplex PCR; TCRdb has only the in-frame clones, and not every one. The sample yields around 41,000 clones, approximately 90% seen once. This sample comprised CD4+ or CD8+ T cells sorted from blood, obtained in a trial of the OX40 agonist ivuxolimab. These receptors all come from an adult with an advanced solid tumor such as melanoma, head and neck, liver or kidney cancer.

This clone was seen only once. The chain couples TRBV18 to TRBJ1-6; 7 nucleotides line up with TRBD1. Germline values: CDR1 KGHSH, CDR2 LQKENI. CDR3 length equals 16 residues. J lost 7 bases, V lost 0 bases, and 6 bases had no gene match. For the CDR3, the DNA is TGTGCCAGCTCACCACCCCAGGGACAGTTCAATTCACCCCTCCACTTT. As protein: CASSPPQGQFNSPLHF. Variable domain in full (rest from reference TRBV18 and TRBJ1-6): NAGVMQNPRHLVRRRGQEARLRCSPMKGHSHVYWYRQLPEEGLKFMVYLQKENIIDESGMPKERFSAEFPKEGPSILRIQQVVRGDSAAYFCASSPPQGQFNSPLHFGNGTRLTVT.

The chain is built from TRBV29-1 and TRBJ1-1; 7 bases map to TRBD1. J gave up 4 bases and V 3 bases, and 5 bases lay outside the gene matches. CDR3 length: 13 residues. Germline V lookup: CDR1 SQVTM, CDR2 ANQGSEA. The CDR3 DNA reads as TGCAGCGTTGATCGACAGGGAGTCACTGAAGCTTTCTTT. Translated, it gives CSVDRQGVTEAFF.

The chain recombines TRBV28 with TRBJ1-1; TRBD1 might be the D (5 bases). V lost 4 bases and J lost 3, with 18 bases in between. The CDR3 runs 16 residues. The germline V gene encodes CDR1 MDHEN and CDR2 SYDVKM. The CDR3 spells CASSSSQGPSDTEAFF. The CDR3 nucleotides are TGTGCCAGCAGTTCCAGTCAGGGCCCATCGGACACTGAAGCTTTCTTT.

To note about this clone: Other DNA sequences in this sample translate to the same CDR3. The chain links TRBV4-1 to TRBJ1-1; D not resolved. The V and J ends lost 5 bases and 2 bases respectively, with 9 bases between them. CDR1 and CDR2 (germline): MGHRA, YSYEKL. The CDR3 spans 13 residues. DNA of the CDR3: TGCGCCAGCAGCTATCGACTAAACACTGAAGCTTTCTTT. It codes for CASSYRLNTEAFF.

The chain joins TRBV6-5 to TRBJ1-3; D might be TRBD1 (5 bases). This CDR3 region has 14 residues. Between the trimmed V and J ends, which lost 2 bases and 4 bases, there was a span of 9 bases. Germline CDR1 is MNHEY and CDR2 is SVGAGI. The CDR3 region has the DNA TGTGCCAGCAGTTACAGGGGAGGCGGAAACACCATATATTTT. It codes for CASSYRGGGNTIYF.

This chain joins TRBV5-5 and TRBJ1-5; TRBD1 is a possible D gene (6 bases). Trimming pared 1 base from V and 4 bases from J, leaving 12 bases between. CDR1 and CDR2 from the germline V gene are SGHKS and YYEKEE (reference sequence). This CDR3 is built from 15 residues. The CDR3 sequence: CASSLSLGANQPQHF. The CDR3 nucleotides are TGTGCCAGCAGCTTGAGTCTGGGGGCGAATCAGCCCCAGCATTTT. Supplemented by reference TRBV5-5 and TRBJ1-5, the full variable domain reads DAGVTQSPTHLIKTRGQQVTLRCSPISGHKSVSWYQQVLGQGPQFIFQYYEKEERGRGNFPDRFSARQFPNYSSELNVNALLLGDSALYLCASSLSLGANQPQHFGDGTRLSIL.

In regard to this clone: A far larger clone is a single base away, which makes a read error likely. V is TRBV5-1 and J is TRBJ1-2; unclear D gene. The germline CDR1 and CDR2 sequences are SGHRS and YFSETQ. The CDR3 loop spans 16 amino acids. V lost 5 bases and J lost 8, with 25 bases in between. CDR3 bases: TGCGCCAGCAGTCCCGACCTTGGGGTACCGCCCTACGGCTACACCTTC. Translation: CASSPDLGVPPYGYTF.

The genes are TRBV10-2 and TRBJ1-2; D may be TRBD1 (5 bases). V was shortened by 7 bases and J by 1 base, with 16 bases between the two germline ends. The CDR3 extends over 15 amino acids. Germline CDR1 is WSHSY and CDR2 is SAAADI. CDR3 loop: CASKGPVGDNYGYTF. CDR3 sequence (DNA): TGCGCCAGCAAGGGCCCCGTGGGGGATAACTATGGCTACACCTTC.